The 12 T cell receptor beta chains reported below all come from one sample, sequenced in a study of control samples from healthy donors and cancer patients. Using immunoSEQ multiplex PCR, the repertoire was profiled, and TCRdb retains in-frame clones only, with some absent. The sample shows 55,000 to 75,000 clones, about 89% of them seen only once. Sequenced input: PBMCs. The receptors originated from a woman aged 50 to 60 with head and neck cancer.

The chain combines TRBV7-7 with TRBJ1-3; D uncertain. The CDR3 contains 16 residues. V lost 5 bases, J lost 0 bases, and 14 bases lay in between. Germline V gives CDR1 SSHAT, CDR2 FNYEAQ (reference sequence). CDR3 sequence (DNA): TGTGCCAGCAGCCCGGGTCCCATGAGCTCTGGAAACACCATATATTTT. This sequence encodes CASSPGPMSSGNTIYF. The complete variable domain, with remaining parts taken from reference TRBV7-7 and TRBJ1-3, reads GAGVSQSPRYKVTKRGQDVTLRCDPISSHATLYWYQQALGQGPEFLTYFNYEAQPDKSGLPSDRFSAERPEGSISTLTIQRTEQRDSAMYRCASSPGPMSSGNTIYFGEGSWLTVV.

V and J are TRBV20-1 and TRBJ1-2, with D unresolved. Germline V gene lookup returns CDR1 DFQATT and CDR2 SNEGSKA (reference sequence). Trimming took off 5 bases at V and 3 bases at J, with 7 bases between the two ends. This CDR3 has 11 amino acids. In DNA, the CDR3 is TGCAGTGCTGAAAGGGACTATGGCTACACCTTC. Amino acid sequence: CSAERDYGYTF.

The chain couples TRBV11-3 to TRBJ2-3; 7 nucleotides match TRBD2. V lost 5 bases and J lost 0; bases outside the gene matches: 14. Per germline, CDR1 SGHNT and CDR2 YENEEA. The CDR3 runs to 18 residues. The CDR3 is CASSPPGPSGGSTDTQYF. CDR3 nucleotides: TGTGCCAGCAGCCCACCTGGGCCTAGCGGCGGAAGCACAGATACGCAGTATTTT.

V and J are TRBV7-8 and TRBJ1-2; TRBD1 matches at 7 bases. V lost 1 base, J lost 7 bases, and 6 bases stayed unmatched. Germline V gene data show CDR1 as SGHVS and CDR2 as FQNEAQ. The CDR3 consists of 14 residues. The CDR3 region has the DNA TGTGCCAGCAGCTTAGGGGACAGTAGGCTTGGCTACACCTTC. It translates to CASSLGDSRLGYTF. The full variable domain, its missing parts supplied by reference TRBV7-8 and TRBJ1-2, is GAGVSQSPRYKVAKRGQDVALRCDPISGHVSLFWYQQALGQGPEFLTYFQNEAQLDKSGLPSDRFFAERPEGSVSTLKIQRTQQEDSAVYLCASSLGDSRLGYTFGSGTRLTVV.

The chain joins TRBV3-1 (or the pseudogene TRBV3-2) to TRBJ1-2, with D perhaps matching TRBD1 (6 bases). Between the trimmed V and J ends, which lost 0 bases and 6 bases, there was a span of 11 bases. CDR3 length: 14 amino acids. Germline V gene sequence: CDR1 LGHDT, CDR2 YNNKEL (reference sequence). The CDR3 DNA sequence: TGTGCCAGCAGCCAAGACGGAGGGGGACATGGCTACACCTTC. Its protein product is CASSQDGGGHGYTF.

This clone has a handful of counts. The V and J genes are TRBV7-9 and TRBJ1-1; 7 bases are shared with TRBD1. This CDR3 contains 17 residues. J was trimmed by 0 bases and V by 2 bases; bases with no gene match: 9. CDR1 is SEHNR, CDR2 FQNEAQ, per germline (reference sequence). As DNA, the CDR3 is TGTGCCAGCAGCTTACAGGGGGGTAAAAGCATGAACACTGAAGCTTTCTTT. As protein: CASSLQGGKSMNTEAFF.

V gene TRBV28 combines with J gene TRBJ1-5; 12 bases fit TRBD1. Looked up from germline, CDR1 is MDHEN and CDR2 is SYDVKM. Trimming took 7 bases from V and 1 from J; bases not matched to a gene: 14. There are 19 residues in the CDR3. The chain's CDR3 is CASIPGGQGAQESNQPQHF. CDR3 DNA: TGTGCCAGCATTCCCGGGGGACAGGGGGCACAAGAAAGCAATCAGCCCCAGCATTTT.

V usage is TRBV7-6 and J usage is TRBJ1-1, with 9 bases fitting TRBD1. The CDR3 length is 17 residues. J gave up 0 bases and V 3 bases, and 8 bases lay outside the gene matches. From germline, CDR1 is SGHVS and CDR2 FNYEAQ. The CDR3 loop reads CASSLGTGFNMNTEAFF. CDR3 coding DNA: TGTGCCAGCAGCTTGGGGACAGGGTTTAACATGAACACTGAAGCTTTCTTT.

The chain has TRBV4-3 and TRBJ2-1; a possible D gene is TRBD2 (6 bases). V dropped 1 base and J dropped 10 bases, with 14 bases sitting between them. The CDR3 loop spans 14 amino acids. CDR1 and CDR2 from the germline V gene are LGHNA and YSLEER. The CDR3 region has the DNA TGCGCCAGCAGCCAAGGGAGGGGACGTGGAGAGCAGTTCTTC. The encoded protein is CASSQGRGRGEQFF.

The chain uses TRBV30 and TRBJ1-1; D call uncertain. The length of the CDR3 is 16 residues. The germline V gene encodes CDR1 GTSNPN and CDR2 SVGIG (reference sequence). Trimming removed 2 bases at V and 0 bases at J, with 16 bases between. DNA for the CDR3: TGTGCCTGGAGTCCGCGGGTTGGTTACATGAACACTGAAGCTTTCTTT. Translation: CAWSPRVGYMNTEAFF. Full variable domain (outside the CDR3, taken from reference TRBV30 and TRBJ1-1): SQTIHQWPATLVQPVGSPLSLECTVEGTSNPNLYWYRQAAGRGLQLLFYSVGIGQISSEVPQNLSASRPQDRQFILSSKKLLLSDSGFYLCAWSPRVGYMNTEAFFGQGTRLTVV.

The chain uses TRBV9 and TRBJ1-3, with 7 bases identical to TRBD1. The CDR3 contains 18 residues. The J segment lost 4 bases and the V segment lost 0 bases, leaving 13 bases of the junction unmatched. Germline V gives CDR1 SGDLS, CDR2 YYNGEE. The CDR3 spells CASSVASEATGVGNTIYF. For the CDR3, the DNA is TGTGCCAGCAGCGTAGCCTCCGAAGCTACAGGGGTAGGAAACACCATATATTTT.

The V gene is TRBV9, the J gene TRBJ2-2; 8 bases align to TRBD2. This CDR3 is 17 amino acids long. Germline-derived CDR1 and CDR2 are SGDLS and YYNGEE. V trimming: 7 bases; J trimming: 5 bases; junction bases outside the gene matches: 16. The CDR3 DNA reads TGTGCCAGCGGGTCTGGGGCTAGCGGGCACCAGACCGGGGAGCTGTTTTTT. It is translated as CASGSGASGHQTGELFF.